This record looks at one T cell receptor beta chain sequence and its context. This clonotype has just a few counts. The target of this receptor is not known. No qualities accompany the bases; no much larger clone lies one base away. These data originate in a study of molecular identifiers for immune sequencing clone quantification (dated 2018 in TCRdb). With regard to the full study: For a replicate experiment, RNA from around 20,000 or 100,000 naive CD8 T cells was divided into five aliquots, of which four were sequenced. CD8 T cells were used in a methods study to benchmark molecular-identifier clustering-based TCR repertoire sequencing (MIDCIRS) and TCR RNA copy counting.

Receptors were amplified or captured by PCR. Sequencing took place on a NextSeq 500. Bulk TCR libraries were generated as previously described, with the TCR primers listed in Table S5 used. Purification of total RNA was performed with the Qiagen AllPrep DNA/RNA kit. Reads from multiple sequencing runs of the same library were pooled before analysis. Regarding the original processing steps: Reads were retained only if their TCR constant sequence matched exactly, and those retained reads were trimmed to 150 nt and grouped according to their 12-nt molecular barcodes. Reads inside each barcode group were sub-clustered using a 15% Levenshtein threshold, and a quality-weighted consensus sequence was constructed for each RNA molecule. Non-functional sequences were excluded, and lower-count sequences lying one edit away from another sequence were also excluded. Barcode sub-clusters with fewer than 20% of the maximum read count were removed, based on fitting two negative binomial distributions. TCRdb trimmed public reads at Q25 via fastp, called clones via MiXCR and kept in-frame beta chains. Each record represents a unique CDR3 protein, reported with the most common genes and DNA among its rows. These V and J calls originate from TCRdb's pipeline instead of the authors' own analysis. This sample comprises approximately 500,000 distinct CDR3 sequences, around 23% of them detected only once. Of the sample, around 0.76% is held by the ten largest clones.

Libraries of naive CD8 T cells were generated from roughly 20,000 to 1,000,000 sorted cells, with 10%, 30% or 50% of the purified RNA used. Naive CD8 T cells were FACS-sorted as CD8+CD4-CCR7+CD45RA+ on a BD FACSAria II into RLT Plus buffer. Approximately eleven TCR copies' worth of Jurkat RNA were spiked into roughly 19,000-1,000,000 naive CD8 T cell samples to test detection sensitivity. CD8 T cells were enriched using RosetteSep CD8+ T Cell Enrichment Cocktail and Ficoll-Paque, and the enriched cells then underwent ACK red cell lysis. Taken from cysteine to phenylalanine, the CDR3 has 14 residues. Here the CDR3 DNA is all that survives: 42 bases in frame from base 1. Between the V and J ends, shortened by 1 base and 8 bases respectively, the junction contains 14 bases. CDR1 and CDR2 are drawn from the germline V gene: SGHAT, FQNNGV. Study-level results and caveats: The naive libraries included spiked-in Jurkat TCR RNA (about ten copies' worth), and this RNA is not part of the donor repertoire. In CMV-specific effector cells, over 99% of molecules were held by clones above 20 RNA copies, whereas under 1% of molecules were held by such clones in naive cells. Spiked-in Jurkat TCR RNA equal to a single cell's worth was reported to be detectable even within one million naive CD8 T cells. Highly expanded clone sizes could be underestimated if identical TCR molecules share a barcode. Roughly 3 recovered TCR RNA copies per cell were obtained by modeling, versus about ten by digital PCR, implying a capture efficiency of about 30%. When barcode sub-clustering was not used, chimeric consensus sequences inflated TCR diversity, with chimeras reaching as high as 47%.

The TCR was taken from a human donor in good health. Some libraries in this study had Jurkat cell RNA spiked in. Sequencing was performed on naive CD8+ T cells from blood, with Jurkat cell RNA spiked in. In the paper's terms, the cell subset or site label means: FACS-sorted CD8+CD4-CCR7+CD45RA+ naive T cells. The chain employs TRBV11-2 and TRBJ1-1, and perhaps TRBD1 as D gene, on 6 matching bases. The CDR3 reads CASSLVGGEMEAFF. Here is the DNA: TGTGCCAGCAGCTTAGTCGGGGGCGAGATGGAAGCTTTCTTT.